This T cell receptor (beta chain) comes out of a study of T cells in Graves' hyperthyroidism and ophthalmopathy. Study observations and caveats: Classification by a 13 V-J model distinguished ophthalmopathy from stable hyperthyroidism.

Those with hyperthyroidism were 18 to 65 years old, newly diagnosed, and ill for under 2 months. Each diagnosis was grounded in clinical symptoms, serum thyroxine and TRAb, thyroid ultrasound, and orbital computed tomography. The PBMCs studied were ones that came from 8 to 10 ml fresh peripheral blood. Germline V gene lookup returns CDR1 MGHRA and CDR2 YSYEKL. The CDR3 runs to 13 residues. V gave up 4 bases and J gave up 6 bases, with 13 bases separating them. Amplification targeted TCR beta CDR3 regions from RNA transcripts. In the first-round RT-PCR of the TCR CDR3, the HTBI primer set was used. TCRdb itself ran the multiplex PCR reads through MiXCR, one entry per CDR3 protein. The sample shows fewer than 250,000 distinct CDR3 sequences, roughly a sixth of them seen only once. As regards this clonotype: What it binds is not known.

This rearrangement joins TRBV4-1 to TRBJ2-7, with a possible D match to TRBD2 (6 bases). The origin of this receptor is a man aged 45-60 years with Graves' hyperthyroidism. Sequences were obtained from blood. CDR3 sequence (DNA): TGCGCCAGCAGCCCCCGGGAGCGGGCCGAGCAGTACTTC. Its protein product is CASSPRERAEQYF.